This T cell receptor (beta chain) was recovered during a study of blood T cells in healthy people across ages. Each sample provided at least 6 micrograms of extracted total RNA. Deletions cut 4 bases from V and 4 bases from J, with 10 bases between. Looked up from germline, CDR1 is ENHRY and CDR2 is SYGVKD. CDR3 length: 13 amino acids. The second PCR ran about 6 to 12 cycles with a sample-barcoded 5' primer and J-beta primers. A template-switch adaptor containing 12 random nucleotides labeled each cDNA molecule. TCRdb reanalysed the 5' RACE reads using MiXCR and keeps one entry per CDR3 protein. The repertoire holds some 730,000 distinct CDR3 sequences, approximately 21% seen once, with under 25% in the top ten.

The sample was blood. The rearrangement uses TRBV10-3 and TRBJ2-5; possible D gene TRBD1, 5 bases. This clonotype was sampled from a man between 65 and 85 years old in good health. The CDR3 bases are TGTGCCATCAGTGTGGGGCAGAGAGAGACCCAGTACTTC. Protein product: CAISVGQRETQYF.